Described below is a single TCR beta chain sequence and its context. Which antigen it targets is not known. Base qualities are not at hand, and no much larger clone is one base apart. The donors belonged to the validation cohort of approximately 130 subjects, which was separate from the roughly 670-subject first cohort. This entry belongs to a study of cytomegalovirus exposure and HLA in healthy donors (dated by TCRdb to 2017 to 2019). Background on the whole study: The 500 to 700 repertoires of the first cohort and the roughly 120 validation repertoires were produced on the same platform, according to a later analysis. The study aimed to test whether cataloging public T cell receptors could reveal signatures of past pathogen exposure. A separate validation cohort of 100 to 150 different subjects was used in addition to the approximately 670-subject first cohort. To predict cytomegalovirus infection status, the study combined high-throughput TCR immunosequencing, statistical association of individual TCRs with disease status, and machine learning.

Receptor amplification or capture employed the immunoSEQ multiplex PCR assay. The original pipeline was this. To diagnose cytomegalovirus status from the catalog of TCR beta chain sequences, a statistical classification framework was built. The source is immuneACCESS, and TCRdb retained only in-frame sequences with V and J called. Part of the clones is not carried over; for the studies checked, unresolved V genes explain less than half of this, and the remainder is unexplained. Clone size and V and J calls were adopted from that table, with D and trimming inferred from the DNA. The sample profile shows roughly 330,000 clones; around 87% of them were found once. The ten biggest clones cover approximately 1.1% of the sample. Overall study outcomes, separate from this receptor: Across donors, most TCR sequences were observed very rarely, whereas some public TCRs were present in many individuals. All 120 or so repertoires were used to score co-occurrence in the validation cohort in a later analysis, because that analysis had no HLA typing for the cohort. A few of the identified cytomegalovirus-associated TCR beta chains were confirmed in vitro to be specific for cytomegalovirus antigens. It was suggested by the authors that the approach could potentially be generalized to other disease states and immunological phenotypes. A total of 150 to 200 TCR beta chains were listed by the study as associated with cytomegalovirus. A later analysis found that TCRs clustered in the first cohort also tended to co-occur in the approximately 120 validation repertoires, with more than 90% of cluster scores above 0. The classifier was reported to diagnose cytomegalovirus status with high specificity and sensitivity in both the original and validation cohorts.

The CDR1 and CDR2 encoded by the germline V gene are SGHTA and FQGNSA. The CDR3 covers 14 residues, taking in both the cysteine and the phenylalanine. CDR3 DNA is the only sequence kept; it has 42 bases, read in frame from the first base. V is shortened by 1 base, J by 4 bases, and the region joining them spans 11 bases. Input material: PBMCs. The TCR sequence derives from a woman in her twenties or thirties in good health and CMV-seropositive. This chain joins TRBV7-2 to TRBJ2-7; the D region may be TRBD1 or TRBD2, each matching 5 bases equally. The CDR3 reads CASSLGRERYEQYF. The sequence in DNA is TGTGCCAGCAGCTTAGGCAGGGAGCGGTACGAGCAGTACTTC. The reference TRBV7-2 and TRBJ2-7 proteins fill in what lies around the CDR3, so the full variable domain reads GAGVSQSPSNKVTEKGKDVELRCDPISGHTALYWYRQSLGQGLEFLIYFQGNSAPDKSGLPSDRFSAERTGGSVSTLTIQRTQQEDSAVYLCASSLGRERYEQYFGPGTRLTVT.